The 28 T cell receptor beta chains below come from one sample, sequenced in a study of blood T cell repertoires in COVID-19. The protocol was immunoSEQ multiplex PCR, while the TCRdb copy is restricted to in-frame clones and leaves out a portion. Seen here are 120,000 or so clones, more than 75% observed once, and the top ten hold more than 1.5%. The sample consisted of peripheral blood. These receptors were taken from a human donor in a cohort sampled during active COVID-19.

The chain joins TRBV4-2 to TRBJ2-3, with 7 bases aligning to TRBD1. This CDR3 spans 17 amino acids. The germline CDR1 and CDR2 sequences are LGHNA and YNFKEQ. V gave up 0 bases and J gave up 0 bases; unmatched junction bases: 6. Here the CDR3 reads CASSQDGGQRSTDTQYF. CDR3 bases: TGTGCCAGCAGCCAAGATGGGGGACAGAGAAGCACAGATACGCAGTATTTT.

The V gene is TRBV2, the J gene TRBJ2-1; TRBD1 aligns across 8 bases. CDR3 size: 12 residues. V gave up 6 bases and J gave up 7 bases; unmatched junction bases: 2. Germline assignment: CDR1 SNHLY and CDR2 FYNNEI. CDR3 protein: CASRRQGNEQFF. CDR3 nucleotides: TGTGCCAGCAGAAGACAGGGGAATGAGCAGTTCTTC.

The genes are TRBV29-1 and TRBJ2-3, with 12 bases lining up with TRBD2. The CDR3 contains 18 residues. V lost 4 bases to trimming and J lost 5 bases; unmatched junction nucleotides: 16. From germline, CDR1 is SQVTM and CDR2 ANQGSEA. Written as DNA, the CDR3 is TGCAGCGTTGTCCCGGGACAGACTAGCGGGAGTGCTGGAGATACGCAGTATTTT. This gives the protein CSVVPGQTSGSAGDTQYF.

V is TRBV7-2 and J is TRBJ2-5, with 13 bases aligning to TRBD2. The CDR3 is 16 residues long. CDR1 is SGHTA and CDR2 is FQGNSA in the germline V gene. V trimming: 5 bases; J trimming: 5 bases; junction bases outside the gene matches: 8. CDR3 region: CASSLSGTSGVETQYF. Here the CDR3 DNA reads TGTGCCAGCAGCCTATCCGGGACTAGCGGGGTTGAGACCCAGTACTTC.

The V call is TRBV4-1, the J call TRBJ1-1; TRBD1 aligns across 9 bases. The V segment lost 4 bases and the J segment 3 bases; nucleotides outside the gene matches: 6. The CDR3 has 15 residues. Germline V gives CDR1 MGHRA, CDR2 YSYEKL. CDR3 sequence reads: CASSPSQGAHTEAFF. CDR3 in DNA: TGCGCCAGCAGCCCGTCACAGGGGGCTCACACTGAAGCTTTCTTT.

CDR3 coding DNA: TGTGCCAGCAGTGAGGTCTCGTCAGGGACAGGGGGAAAAAAACTGTTTTTT. It encodes CASSEVSSGTGGKKLFF. V usage is TRBV2 and J usage is TRBJ1-4; 11 bases match TRBD1. The CDR3 spans 17 residues. Germline trimming cut 3 bases from V and 9 bases from J; bases unmatched to any gene: 12. Per the germline V gene, CDR1 is SNHLY and CDR2 is FYNNEI.

The chain combines TRBV7-9 with TRBJ2-4; D not resolved. The CDR3 length is 11 residues. Germline assignment: CDR1 SEHNR and CDR2 FQNEAQ (reference sequence). The ends were cut back, 8 bases at V and 3 bases at J, with 5 bases in the middle. CDR3: CASQNKNIQYF. The CDR3 bases are TGTGCCAGCCAAAACAAAAACATTCAGTACTTC.

The chain uses TRBV6-6 and TRBJ2-7, with TRBD1 as a possible D gene (5 bases). The CDR3 runs 16 residues. V lost 7 bases, J lost 2 bases, and 21 bases lay in between. Germline V CDR1 and CDR2: MNHNY, SVGAGI (reference sequence). The chain's CDR3 is CASTPAQGFMAYEQYF. CDR3 DNA: TGTGCCAGCACCCCTGCGCAGGGATTTATGGCCTACGAGCAGTACTTC.

V gene TRBV6-5 combines with J gene TRBJ1-1; 8 bases map to TRBD1. The junction had 7 bases not matched to a gene; V was cut back by 7 bases and J by 3 bases. This CDR3 is built from 14 residues. From germline, CDR1 is MNHEY and CDR2 SVGAGI. In DNA form, the CDR3 reads TGTGCCAGCACCTTCCGGACAGGGCACACTGAAGCTTTCTTT. It translates to CASTFRTGHTEAFF.

CDR3 sequence (DNA): TGCAGCGTTGGCCCGGGACTAGCGGGGGTTCGCTCCTACAATGAGCAGTTCTTC. Translation gives CSVGPGLAGVRSYNEQFF. The V gene is TRBV29-1, the J gene TRBJ2-1; TRBD2 agrees at 14 bases. V shed 4 bases and J 0 bases; nucleotides not matched to a gene: 8. This CDR3 is built from 18 residues. Germline loops: CDR1 SQVTM, CDR2 ANQGSEA.

The rearrangement joins TRBV5-5 to TRBJ1-1, with D possibly being TRBD1 (5 bases). CDR3 size: 13 residues. Trimming stripped 2 bases from V and 7 bases from J, with 12 bases between. Germline V gene lookup returns CDR1 SGHKS and CDR2 YYEKEE (reference sequence). The CDR3 coding sequence is TGTGCCAGCAGCTTTTTGGGGGGTAGTGAAGCTTTCTTT. The encoded protein is CASSFLGGSEAFF.

The J gene is TRBJ1-1, the V gene TRBV28, with 7 bases identical to TRBD1. Germline-derived CDR1 and CDR2 are MDHEN and SYDVKM. The V gene end was trimmed by 1 base and the J gene end by 5 bases; junction bases not matched to a gene: 4. The CDR3 sequence is 14 residues long. CDR3 in DNA: TGTGCCAGCAGTTTATCAGGGGGGAGGACTGAAGCTTTCTTT. It translates to CASSLSGGRTEAFF.

This chain joins TRBV24-1 and TRBJ2-1, with D hard to call. V was pared by 5 bases and J by 5 bases, with 6 bases between. Germline assignment: CDR1 KGHDR and CDR2 SFDVKD. CDR3 length equals 12 residues. CDR3 loop: CATSANNNEQFF. Here the CDR3 DNA reads TGTGCCACCAGTGCCAACAACAATGAGCAGTTCTTC.

Notes on this clone: Other DNA sequences in this specimen translate into the identical CDR3. The chain combines TRBV18 with TRBJ2-7; 9 nucleotides line up with TRBD1. The CDR3 has 14 amino acids. V lost 3 bases and J lost 4; bases outside the gene matches: 4. In germline, CDR1 is KGHSH, CDR2 LQKENI. The CDR3 coding sequence is TGTGCCAGCTCACCTGGACAGGGGATTTACGAGCAGTACTTC. Protein sequence: CASSPGQGIYEQYF.

The chain has TRBV5-1 and TRBJ1-2; D might be TRBD1 (5 bases). The germline V gene has CDR1 SGHRS and CDR2 YFSETQ. This CDR3 has 14 amino acids. The ends were cut back, 1 base at V and 5 bases at J, with 12 bases in the middle. The CDR3: CASSLQGGEYGYTF. CDR3 coding DNA: TGCGCCAGCAGCTTGCAGGGAGGGGAATATGGCTACACCTTC.

This clone was found a few times. V is TRBV6-5 and J is TRBJ1-2, with 9 bases aligning to TRBD1. Germline-derived CDR1 and CDR2 are MNHEY and SVGAGI. Losses at the gene ends were 6 bases for V and 4 bases for J; bases not matched to a gene: 9. The CDR3 extends over 15 amino acids. CDR3 sequence reads: CASSGTGGSLYGYTF. The CDR3 nucleotides are TGTGCCAGCAGCGGAACAGGGGGCTCCCTCTATGGCTACACCTTC.

This chain uses TRBV4-1 with TRBJ2-3; tentatively, D is TRBD2 (6 bases). V was pared by 1 base and J by 3 bases, with 11 bases between. Per the germline V gene, CDR1 is MGHRA and CDR2 is YSYEKL. There are 15 residues in the CDR3. CDR3 amino acids: CASSQVSGATDTQYF. In DNA form, the CDR3 reads TGCGCCAGCAGCCAAGTTTCGGGAGCTACAGATACGCAGTATTTT.

The chain couples TRBV27 to TRBJ1-5; TRBD1 might be the D (5 bases). Germline V CDR1 and CDR2: MNHEY, SMNVEV (reference sequence). There are 14 residues in the CDR3. Trimming took off 2 bases at V and 8 bases at J, with 13 bases between the two ends. The CDR3 region has the DNA TGTGCCAGCAGTTTAGCGCAGGGAGGCGAGCCCCAGCATTTT. Residues: CASSLAQGGEPQHF.

The J gene is TRBJ1-1, the V gene TRBV2; D call uncertain. CDR1 is SNHLY, CDR2 FYNNEI, per germline. The CDR3 runs 14 residues. V shed 1 base and J shed 5 bases, with 11 bases lying between them. Here the CDR3 reads CASSEESGLTEAFF. CDR3 DNA: TGTGCCAGCAGTGAAGAAAGCGGGCTGACTGAAGCTTTCTTT.

The chain couples TRBV3-1 (or the pseudogene TRBV3-2) to TRBJ2-1, with a possible D match to TRBD2 (7 bases). Trimming left V 2 bases short and J 5 bases short, with 10 bases between. The CDR3 consists of 14 residues. In germline, CDR1 is LGHDT, CDR2 YNNKEL (reference sequence). The CDR3 coding sequence is TGTGCCAGCAGCCAAAGGGGGGGCCACAATGAGCAGTTCTTC. It specifies CASSQRGGHNEQFF.

V gene TRBV9 combines with J gene TRBJ2-5; 9 nucleotides match TRBD2. Germline V gives CDR1 SGDLS, CDR2 YYNGEE. The CDR3 sequence is 16 residues long. The ends lost 4 bases at V and 2 bases at J; junction bases unmatched: 9. CDR3 nucleotides: TGTGCCAGCAGCACTCGACTAGCGGAGCCTCAAGAGACCCAGTACTTC. Its protein is CASSTRLAEPQETQYF.

The J gene is TRBJ2-3, the V gene TRBV2; 7 nucleotides agree with TRBD2. CDR1 and CDR2 from the germline V gene are SNHLY and FYNNEI. The junction had 9 bases not matched to a gene; V was cut back by 6 bases and J by 6 bases. This CDR3 region has 14 residues. CDR3 DNA sequence: TGTGCCAGCAGCCCGGGGGGTATCTCCGATACGCAGTATTTT. Its protein is CASSPGGISDTQYF.

This chain connects TRBV3-1 (or the pseudogene TRBV3-2) to TRBJ1-6; no reliable D call. The germline V and J ends were trimmed by 5 bases and 6 bases, with 5 bases remaining between them. In germline, CDR1 is LGHDT, CDR2 YNNKEL (reference sequence). The CDR3 consists of 12 residues. The CDR3 DNA reads as TGTGCCAGCAGCTCATTTAATTCACCCCTCCACTTT. Translating it yields CASSSFNSPLHF.

This clone was detected only once. V gene TRBV7-8 combines with J gene TRBJ2-3, with TRBD1 matching 7 bases. In germline, CDR1 is SGHVS, CDR2 FQNEAQ. This CDR3 comprises 14 residues. Trimming took 0 bases from V and 4 from J; bases not matched to a gene: 1. The CDR3 DNA reads TGTGCCAGCAGCTTAGCAGGGGGCGCAGATACGCAGTATTTT. Translating gives CASSLAGGADTQYF.

Note on this clone: The junction departs from the called germline gene at one end, perhaps through a read error. The chain employs TRBV18 and TRBJ2-7; the match to TRBD2 covers 8 bases. The CDR3 length is 15 residues. Germline lookup yields CDR1 KGHSH and CDR2 LQKENI. CDR3 region: CASSSPGLDLGEQYF. CDR3 bases: TGTGCCAGCTCATCACCGGGACTAGATCTTGGCGAGCAGTACTTC.

The chain employs TRBV4-1 and TRBJ2-7; 11 nucleotides line up with TRBD2. This CDR3 is 17 amino acids long. The germline V gene encodes CDR1 MGHRA and CDR2 YSYEKL. The ends lost 1 base at V and 1 base at J; junction bases unmatched: 6. The CDR3 nucleotides read TGCGCCAGCAGCCAAGTAACTAGCGGGAGATCTTCCTACGAGCAGTACTTC. It is translated as CASSQVTSGRSSYEQYF.

The chain joins TRBV4-1 to TRBJ1-1; D is ambiguous. Germline CDR1 MGHRA, CDR2 YSYEKL. V was shortened by 1 base and J by 3 bases, with 18 bases between the two germline ends. The CDR3 loop spans 17 amino acids. CDR3 DNA: TGCGCCAGCAGCCAAGCTCTCTATGGGAGATGGGACACTGAAGCTTTCTTT. Its translation: CASSQALYGRWDTEAFF.

V and J are TRBV11-2 and TRBJ2-7; 7 bases align to TRBD2. This CDR3 contains 17 residues. V lost 2 bases to trimming and J lost 7 bases; unmatched junction nucleotides: 17. In germline, CDR1 is SGHAT, CDR2 FQNNGV. The CDR3 spells CASSLTASGPLSREQYF. CDR3 nucleotide sequence: TGTGCCAGCAGCTTAACGGCTAGCGGTCCCCTTTCGAGGGAGCAGTACTTC.